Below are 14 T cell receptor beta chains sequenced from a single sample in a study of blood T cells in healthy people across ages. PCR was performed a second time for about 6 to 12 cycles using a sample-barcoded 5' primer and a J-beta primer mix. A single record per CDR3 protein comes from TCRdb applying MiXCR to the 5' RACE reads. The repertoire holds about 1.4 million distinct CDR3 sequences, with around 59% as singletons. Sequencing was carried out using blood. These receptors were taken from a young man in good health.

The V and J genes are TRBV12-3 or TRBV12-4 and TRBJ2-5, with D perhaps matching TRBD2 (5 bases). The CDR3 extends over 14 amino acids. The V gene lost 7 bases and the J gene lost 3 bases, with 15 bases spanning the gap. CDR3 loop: CASTASGLEETQYF. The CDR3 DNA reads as TGTGCCAGCACCGCGAGCGGTCTAGAAGAGACCCAGTACTTC.

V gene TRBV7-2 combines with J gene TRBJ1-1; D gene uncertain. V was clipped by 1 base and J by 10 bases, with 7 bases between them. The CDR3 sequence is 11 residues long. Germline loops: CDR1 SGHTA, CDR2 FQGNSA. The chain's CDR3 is CASSLEWGAFF. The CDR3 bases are TGTGCCAGCAGCTTAGAGTGGGGAGCTTTCTTT.

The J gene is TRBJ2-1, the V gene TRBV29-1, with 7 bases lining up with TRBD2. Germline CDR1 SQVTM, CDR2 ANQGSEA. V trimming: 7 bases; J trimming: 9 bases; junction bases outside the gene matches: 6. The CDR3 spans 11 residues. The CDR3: CSATLAVEQFF. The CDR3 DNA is TGCAGCGCCACCCTAGCGGTTGAGCAGTTCTTC.

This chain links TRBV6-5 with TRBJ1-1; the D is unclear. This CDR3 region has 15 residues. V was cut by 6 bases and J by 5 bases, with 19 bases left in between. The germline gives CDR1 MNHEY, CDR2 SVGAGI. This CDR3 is CASSPDRWAPTEAFF. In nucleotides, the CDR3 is TGTGCCAGCAGCCCAGACCGTTGGGCACCAACTGAAGCTTTCTTT.

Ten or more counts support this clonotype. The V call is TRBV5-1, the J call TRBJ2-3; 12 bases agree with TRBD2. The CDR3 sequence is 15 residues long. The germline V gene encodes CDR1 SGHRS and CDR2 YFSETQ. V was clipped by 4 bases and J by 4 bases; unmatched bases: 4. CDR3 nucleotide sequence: TGCGCCAGCAGCCGACTAGCGGGAGAGGCAGATACGCAGTATTTT. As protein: CASSRLAGEADTQYF.

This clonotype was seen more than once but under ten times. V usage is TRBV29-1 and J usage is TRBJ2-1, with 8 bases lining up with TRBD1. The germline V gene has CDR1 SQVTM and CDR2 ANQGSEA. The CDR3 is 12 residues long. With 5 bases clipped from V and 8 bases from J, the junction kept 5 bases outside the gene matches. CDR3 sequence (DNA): TGCAGCGTTAAGACAGGGGCGGATGAGCAGTTCTTC. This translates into CSVKTGADEQFF.

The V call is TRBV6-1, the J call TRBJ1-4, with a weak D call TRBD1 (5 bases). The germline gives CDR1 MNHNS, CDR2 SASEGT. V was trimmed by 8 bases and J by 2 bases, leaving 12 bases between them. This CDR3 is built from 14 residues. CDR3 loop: CASYLRQTNEKLFF. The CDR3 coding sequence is TGTGCCAGCTACCTTCGACAGACTAATGAAAAACTGTTTTTT.

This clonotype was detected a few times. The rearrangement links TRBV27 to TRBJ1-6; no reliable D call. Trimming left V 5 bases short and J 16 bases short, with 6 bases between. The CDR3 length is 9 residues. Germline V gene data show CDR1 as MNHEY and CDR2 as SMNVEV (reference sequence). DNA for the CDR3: TGTGCCAGCAGTCAACAACTCCACTTT. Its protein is CASSQQLHF.

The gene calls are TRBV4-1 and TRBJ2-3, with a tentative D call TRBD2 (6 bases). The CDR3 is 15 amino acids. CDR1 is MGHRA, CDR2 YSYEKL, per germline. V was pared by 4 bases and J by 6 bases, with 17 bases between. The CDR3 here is CASSPPGTAMDTQYF. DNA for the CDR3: TGCGCCAGCAGCCCGCCCGGGACTGCCATGGATACGCAGTATTTT.

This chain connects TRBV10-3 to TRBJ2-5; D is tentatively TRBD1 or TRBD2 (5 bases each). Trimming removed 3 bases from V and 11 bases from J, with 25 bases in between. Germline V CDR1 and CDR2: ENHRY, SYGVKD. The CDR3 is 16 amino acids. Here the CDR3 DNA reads TGTGCCATCAGTGATCCCCCTGGGGGAACGAACAATGAGCAGTACTTC. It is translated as CAISDPPGGTNNEQYF.

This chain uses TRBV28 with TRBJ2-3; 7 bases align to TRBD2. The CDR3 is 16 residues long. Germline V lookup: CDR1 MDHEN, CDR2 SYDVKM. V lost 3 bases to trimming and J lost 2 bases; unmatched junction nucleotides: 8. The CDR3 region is CASSFRRGTFTDTQYF. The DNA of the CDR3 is TGTGCCAGCAGTTTCAGGCGGGGGACCTTCACAGATACGCAGTATTTT.

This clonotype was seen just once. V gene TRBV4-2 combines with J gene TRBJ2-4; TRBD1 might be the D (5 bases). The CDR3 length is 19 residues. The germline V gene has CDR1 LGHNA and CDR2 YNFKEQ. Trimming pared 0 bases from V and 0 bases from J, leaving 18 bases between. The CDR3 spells CASSQETDTKTLAKNIQYF. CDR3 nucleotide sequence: TGTGCCAGCAGCCAAGAGACGGACACAAAAACATTAGCCAAAAACATTCAGTACTTC.

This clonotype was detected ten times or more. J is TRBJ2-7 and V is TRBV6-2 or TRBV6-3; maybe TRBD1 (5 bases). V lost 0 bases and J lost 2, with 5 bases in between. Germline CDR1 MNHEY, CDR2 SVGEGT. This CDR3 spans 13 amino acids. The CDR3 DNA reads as TGTGCCAGCAGTTACTCGGACACCTACGAGCAGTACTTC. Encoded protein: CASSYSDTYEQYF.

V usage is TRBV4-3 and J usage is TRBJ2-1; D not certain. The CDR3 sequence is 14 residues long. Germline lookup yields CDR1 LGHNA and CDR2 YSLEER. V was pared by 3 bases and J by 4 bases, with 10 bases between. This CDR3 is CASSQYDGYNEQFF. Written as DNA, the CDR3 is TGCGCCAGCAGCCAGTACGATGGGTACAATGAGCAGTTCTTC.